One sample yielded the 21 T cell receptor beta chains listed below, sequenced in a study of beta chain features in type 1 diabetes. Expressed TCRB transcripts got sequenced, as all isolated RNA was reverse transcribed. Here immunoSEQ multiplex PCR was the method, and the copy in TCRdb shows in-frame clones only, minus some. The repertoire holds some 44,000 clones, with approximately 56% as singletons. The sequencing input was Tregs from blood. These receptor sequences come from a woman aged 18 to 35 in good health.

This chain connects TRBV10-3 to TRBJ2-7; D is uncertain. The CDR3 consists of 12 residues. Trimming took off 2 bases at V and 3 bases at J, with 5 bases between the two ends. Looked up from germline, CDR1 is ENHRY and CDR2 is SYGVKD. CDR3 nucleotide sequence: TGTGCCATCAGTGAGGACATCTACGAGCAGTACTTC. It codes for CAISEDIYEQYF.

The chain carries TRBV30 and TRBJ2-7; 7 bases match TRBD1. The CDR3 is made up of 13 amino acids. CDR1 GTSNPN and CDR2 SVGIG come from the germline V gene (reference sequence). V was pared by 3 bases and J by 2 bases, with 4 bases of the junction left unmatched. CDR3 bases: TGTGCCTGGAGGGGGACAGCCACCTACGAGCAGTACTTC. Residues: CAWRGTATYEQYF.

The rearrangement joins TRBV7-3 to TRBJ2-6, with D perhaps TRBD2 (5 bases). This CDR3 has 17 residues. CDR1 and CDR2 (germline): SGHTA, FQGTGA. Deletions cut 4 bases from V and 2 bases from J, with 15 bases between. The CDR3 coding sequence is TGTGCCAGCAGCTCCCTCGGGGTCATCGCTGGGGCCAACGTCCTGACTTTC. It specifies CASSSLGVIAGANVLTF.

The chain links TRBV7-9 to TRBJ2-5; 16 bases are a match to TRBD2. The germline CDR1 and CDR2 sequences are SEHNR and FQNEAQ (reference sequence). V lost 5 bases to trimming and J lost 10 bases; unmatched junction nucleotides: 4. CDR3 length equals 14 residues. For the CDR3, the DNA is TGTGCCAGCAGCAGGGGGACTAGCGGGAGGGACCAGTACTTC. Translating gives CASSRGTSGRDQYF. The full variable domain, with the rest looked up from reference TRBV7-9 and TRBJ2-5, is DTGVSQNPRHKITKRGQNVTFRCDPISEHNRLYWYRQTLGQGPEFLTYFQNEAQLEKSRLLSDRFSAERPKGSFSTLEIQRTEQGDSAMYLCASSRGTSGRDQYFGPGTRLLVL.

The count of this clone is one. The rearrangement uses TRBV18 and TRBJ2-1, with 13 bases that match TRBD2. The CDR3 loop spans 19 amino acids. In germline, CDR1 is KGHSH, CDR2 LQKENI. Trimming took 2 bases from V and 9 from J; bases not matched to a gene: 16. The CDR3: CASSPARDIRTSGSGEQFF. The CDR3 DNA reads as TGTGCCAGCTCACCAGCCCGGGACATACGGACTAGCGGGAGCGGTGAGCAGTTCTTC.

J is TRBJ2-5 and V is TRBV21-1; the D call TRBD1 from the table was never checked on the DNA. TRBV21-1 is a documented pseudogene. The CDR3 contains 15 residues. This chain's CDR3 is CASNFPDRNEETQYF. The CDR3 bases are TGTGCCAGCAACTTCCCGGACAGGAATGAAGAGACCCAGTACTTC.

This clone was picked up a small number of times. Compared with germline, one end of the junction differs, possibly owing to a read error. CDR3 DNA: TGTGCCAGCAGCCCCAAGGCGCGGGGGTTGAACGCTGAAGCTTTCTTT. It specifies CASSPKARGLNAEAFF. V is TRBV5-4 and J is TRBJ1-1; tentatively, D is TRBD1 (5 bases). From germline, CDR1 is SGHNT and CDR2 YYREEE (reference sequence). This CDR3 spans 16 amino acids. Variable domain in full (rest from reference TRBV5-4 and TRBJ1-1): ETGVTQSPTHLIKTRGQQVTLRCSSQSGHNTVSWYQQALGQGPQFIFQYYREEENGRGNFPPRFSGLQFPNYSSELNVNALELDDSALYLCASSPKARGLNAEAFFGQGTRLTVV.

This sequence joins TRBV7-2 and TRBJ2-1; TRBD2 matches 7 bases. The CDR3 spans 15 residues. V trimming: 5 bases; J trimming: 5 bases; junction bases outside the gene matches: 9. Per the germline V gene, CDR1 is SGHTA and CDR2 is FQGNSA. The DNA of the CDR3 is TGTGCCAGCAGCGGGTCCCGGGGACTAAACAATGAGCAGTTCTTC. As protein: CASSGSRGLNNEQFF. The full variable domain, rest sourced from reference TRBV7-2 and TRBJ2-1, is GAGVSQSPSNKVTEKGKDVELRCDPISGHTALYWYRQSLGQGLEFLIYFQGNSAPDKSGLPSDRFSAERTGGSVSTLTIQRTQQEDSAVYLCASSGSRGLNNEQFFGPGTRLTVL.

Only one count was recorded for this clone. The chain's CDR3 is CASSRQGLANYGYTF. The CDR3 DNA sequence: TGTGCCAGCAGCCGACAGGGGTTAGCTAACTATGGCTACACCTTC. This chain links TRBV7-9 with TRBJ1-2, with TRBD1 matching over 8 bases. Germline lookup yields CDR1 SEHNR and CDR2 FQNEAQ (reference sequence). The CDR3 covers 15 residues. V lost 5 bases and J lost 0; bases outside the gene matches: 5.

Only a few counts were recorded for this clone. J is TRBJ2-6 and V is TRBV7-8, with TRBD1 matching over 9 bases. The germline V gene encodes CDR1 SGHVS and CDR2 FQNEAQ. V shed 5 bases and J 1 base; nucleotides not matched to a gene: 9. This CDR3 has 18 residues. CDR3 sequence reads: CASSRRDRAMSGANVLTF. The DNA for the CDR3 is TGTGCCAGCAGCCGTCGGGACAGGGCGATGTCTGGGGCCAACGTCCTGACTTTC. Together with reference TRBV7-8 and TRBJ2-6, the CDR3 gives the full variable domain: GAGVSQSPRYKVAKRGQDVALRCDPISGHVSLFWYQQALGQGPEFLTYFQNEAQLDKSGLPSDRFFAERPEGSVSTLKIQRTQQEDSAVYLCASSRRDRAMSGANVLTFGAGSRLTVL.

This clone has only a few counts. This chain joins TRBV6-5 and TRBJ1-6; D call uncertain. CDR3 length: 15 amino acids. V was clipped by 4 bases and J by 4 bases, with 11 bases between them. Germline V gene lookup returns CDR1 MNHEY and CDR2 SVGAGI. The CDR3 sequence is CASSLRQSYNSPLHF. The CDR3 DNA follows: TGTGCCAGCAGTTTGAGGCAGAGTTATAATTCACCCCTCCACTTT.

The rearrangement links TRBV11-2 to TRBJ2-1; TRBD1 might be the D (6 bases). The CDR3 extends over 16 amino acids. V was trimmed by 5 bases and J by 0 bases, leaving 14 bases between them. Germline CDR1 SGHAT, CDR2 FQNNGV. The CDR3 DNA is TGTGCCAGCAGCCTACCGGGACATAGCTCCTACAATGAGCAGTTCTTC. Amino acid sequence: CASSLPGHSSYNEQFF.

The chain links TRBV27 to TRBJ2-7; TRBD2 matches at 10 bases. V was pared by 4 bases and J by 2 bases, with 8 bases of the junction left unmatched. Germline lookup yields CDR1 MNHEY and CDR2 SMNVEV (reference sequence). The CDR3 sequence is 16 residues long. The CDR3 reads CASSSPRAGGTYEQYF. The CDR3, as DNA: TGTGCCAGCAGTTCTCCCAGAGCGGGAGGGACCTACGAGCAGTACTTC.

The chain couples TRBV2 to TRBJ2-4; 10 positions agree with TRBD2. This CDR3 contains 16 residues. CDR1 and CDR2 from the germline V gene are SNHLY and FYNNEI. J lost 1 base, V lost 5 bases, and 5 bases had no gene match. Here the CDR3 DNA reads TGTGCCAGCAGTTGGGGAGCGGGAGGGGCCAAAAACATTCAGTACTTC. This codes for CASSWGAGGAKNIQYF.

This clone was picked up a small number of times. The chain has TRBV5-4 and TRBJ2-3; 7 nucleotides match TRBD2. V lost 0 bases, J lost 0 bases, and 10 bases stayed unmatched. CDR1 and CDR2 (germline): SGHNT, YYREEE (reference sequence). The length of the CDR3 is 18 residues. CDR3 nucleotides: TGTGCCAGCAGCTTGGCCTTTGGGGGGACTACGAGCACAGATACGCAGTATTTT. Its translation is CASSLAFGGTTSTDTQYF.

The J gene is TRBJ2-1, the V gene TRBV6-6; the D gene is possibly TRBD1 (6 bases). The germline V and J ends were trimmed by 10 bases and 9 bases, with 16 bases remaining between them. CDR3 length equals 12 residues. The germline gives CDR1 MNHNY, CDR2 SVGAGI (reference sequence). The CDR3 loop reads CANRLEGGEQFF. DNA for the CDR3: TGTGCCAACAGGTTAGAAGGGGGTGAGCAGTTCTTC.

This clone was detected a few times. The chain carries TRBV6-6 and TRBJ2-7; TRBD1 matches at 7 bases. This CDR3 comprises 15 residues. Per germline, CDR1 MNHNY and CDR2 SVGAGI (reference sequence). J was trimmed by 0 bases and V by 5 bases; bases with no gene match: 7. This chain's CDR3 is CASSLKDRNSYEQYF. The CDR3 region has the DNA TGTGCCAGCAGTCTTAAGGACAGGAACTCCTACGAGCAGTACTTC.

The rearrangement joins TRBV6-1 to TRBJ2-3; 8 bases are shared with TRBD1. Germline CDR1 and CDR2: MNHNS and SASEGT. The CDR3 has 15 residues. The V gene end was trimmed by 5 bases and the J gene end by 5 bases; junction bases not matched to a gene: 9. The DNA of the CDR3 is TGTGCCAGCAGTAGAGGACAGGGAAACAGAGATACGCAGTATTTT. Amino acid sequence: CASSRGQGNRDTQYF.

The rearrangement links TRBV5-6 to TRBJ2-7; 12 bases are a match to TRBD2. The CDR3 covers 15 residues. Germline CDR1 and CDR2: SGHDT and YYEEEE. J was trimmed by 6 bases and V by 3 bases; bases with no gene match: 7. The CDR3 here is CASSSQLAGGAEQYF. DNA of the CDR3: TGTGCCAGCAGCTCGCAACTAGCGGGAGGTGCCGAGCAGTACTTC.

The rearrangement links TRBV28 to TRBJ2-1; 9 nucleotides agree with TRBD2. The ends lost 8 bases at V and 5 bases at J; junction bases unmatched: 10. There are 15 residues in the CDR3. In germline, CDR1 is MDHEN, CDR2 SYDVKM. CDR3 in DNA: TGTGCCAGCCTCAGAGCGGGAGGAAATGACAATGAGCAGTTCTTC. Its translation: CASLRAGGNDNEQFF.

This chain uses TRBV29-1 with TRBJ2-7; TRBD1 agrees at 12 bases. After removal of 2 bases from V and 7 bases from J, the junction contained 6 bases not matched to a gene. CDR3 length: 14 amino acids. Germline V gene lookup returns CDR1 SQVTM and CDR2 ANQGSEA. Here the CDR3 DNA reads TGCAGCGTTGAACCGGGACAGGGGGCTGGTGAGCAGTACTTC. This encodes CSVEPGQGAGEQYF.